The source of this TCR beta chain is a study of T cells after yellow fever vaccination. Study conclusions and caveats: The secondary response was weaker but peaked faster, day 5 versus 15. Primary-vaccination clones mostly resurfaced post-booster (nearly 97% CD4, roughly 90% CD8).

Germline lookup yields CDR1 LGHNA and CDR2 YSLEER. The CDR3 contains 16 residues. 5'RACE template switching added a universal primer site and UMIs to TCR cDNA. Each CDR3 protein is one row after TCRdb ran MiXCR on the 5' RACE reads. Here the sample spans approximately 340,000 distinct CDR3 sequences, 8.7% being singletons. In the case of this clonotype: Its target is not known. The germline gene is not matched at one end of the junction; a read error may be the cause.

The chain recombines TRBV4-3 with TRBJ2-7; TRBD2 agrees at 9 bases. The sequence came from a man between 18 and 29 years old who received the YFV17D yellow fever vaccine. This material consisted of PBMCs, taken on the day of the first yellow fever vaccination. In nucleotides, the CDR3 is TGCGCCAGCAGCCAAAATCGTTTGGGACTAGCCTACGAGCGGTACTTC. It is translated as CASSQNRLGLAYERYF.